This entry features one T cell receptor beta chain sequence. The source of the sample is a study of blood T cell repertoires in COVID-19. Germline lookup yields CDR1 MDHEN and CDR2 SYDVKM. With 4 bases clipped from V and 6 bases from J, the junction kept 16 bases outside the gene matches. CDR3 length equals 17 residues. The protocol was immunoSEQ multiplex PCR, while the TCRdb copy is restricted to in-frame clones and leaves out a portion. The profile shows around 78,000 clones, 90% of them singletons. This TCR was recovered from a woman between 45 and 60 years old in a cohort sampled during active COVID-19. Sequenced material: peripheral blood. The chain uses TRBV28 and TRBJ1-2, with TRBD1 identical over 8 bases. The CDR3 DNA reads as TGTGCCAGCAGTTACCGACAGGGGAGGGTCTTTGGTGATGGCTACACCTTC. It encodes CASSYRQGRVFGDGYTF.